This T cell receptor beta chain came from a study of T cells in localized non-small cell lung cancer. Study-wide points: Longer survival (overall) was linked to higher T cell density in blood. Adjacent lung tissue had a median about 50 of the top 100 clones found in the tumor. In uninvolved adjacent lung, T cell clonality reached its highest value, exceeding tumor.

Assay: immunoSEQ multiplex PCR; the TCRdb copy retains only in-frame clones and omits some. Of 1,500 or so clones listed, 28% are singletons. Judged by abundance, this clone is large. Its antigen remains unidentified. The CDR3 has 20 residues. Losses at the gene ends were 0 bases for V and 0 bases for J; bases not matched to a gene: 12. This sequence was found in a man between 40 and 70 years old with stage III squamous cell lung carcinoma. Here the sequenced sample was normal lung tissue next to the tumor, taken before any cancer treatment. This chain uses TRBV6-7 with TRBJ1-4; 8 bases align to TRBD1. TRBV6-7 is assigned to the ORF class and has an uncertain function. Here the CDR3 DNA reads TGTGCCAGCAGTTACTCCACACCCCAGGGGGCGGGAGCAACTAATGAAAAACTGTTTTTT. Translated: CASSYSTPQGAGATNEKLFF.